The 27 T cell receptor beta chains below were found in one sample sequenced in a study of T cell responses to AZD1222 COVID-19 vaccine. TCRdb's table, derived via immunoSEQ multiplex PCR, lists solely in-frame clones and lacks some. This table has about 100,000 clones, 92% appearing once. The sequences come from peripheral blood, collected 28 days after the second AZD1222 dose. These receptor sequences come from an adult who received the AZD1222 COVID-19 vaccine.

The chain combines TRBV5-1 with TRBJ1-3, with unresolved D. In germline, CDR1 is SGHRS, CDR2 YFSETQ. The CDR3 is made up of 16 amino acids. Trimming took 3 bases from V and 4 from J, leaving 17 bases between them. CDR3 amino acids: CASSSNPAVNGNTIYF. CDR3 coding DNA: TGCGCCAGCAGCTCAAACCCCGCAGTGAACGGAAACACCATATATTTT.

This clone has more than one count but fewer than ten. V usage is TRBV7-3 and J usage is TRBJ2-5; the match to TRBD2 covers 14 bases. The germline gives CDR1 SGHTA, CDR2 FQGTGA. V shed 4 bases, J shed 14 bases, and the junction held 6 bases outside the gene matches. The CDR3 consists of 13 residues. The CDR3 spells CASSSRGLAGVYF. CDR3 bases: TGTGCCAGCAGCTCAAGGGGACTAGCGGGGGTTTACTTC.

Of note for this clone: Other DNA sequences in the same sample also yield this CDR3. The chain employs TRBV19 and TRBJ2-3; no clear D. Trimming took 2 bases from V and 1 from J, leaving 4 bases between them. CDR1 LNHDA and CDR2 SQIVND come from the germline V gene (reference sequence). The CDR3 runs 13 residues. In DNA form, the CDR3 reads TGTGCCAGTAGTATACAGGGCACAGATACGCAGTATTTT. It codes for CASSIQGTDTQYF.

The chain employs TRBV2 and TRBJ2-7, with unresolved D. The V gene lost 1 base and the J gene lost 8 bases, with 15 bases spanning the gap. The CDR3 loop spans 14 amino acids. CDR1 and CDR2 from the germline V gene are SNHLY and FYNNEI. CDR3 loop: CASSEGTTLIKQYF. CDR3 bases: TGTGCCAGCAGTGAAGGCACAACACTCATCAAGCAGTACTTC.

This chain links TRBV19 with TRBJ2-6; 7 bases align to TRBD2. Germline V gene sequence: CDR1 LNHDA, CDR2 SQIVND (reference sequence). V shed 5 bases and J 0 bases; nucleotides not matched to a gene: 7. This CDR3 contains 17 residues. CDR3 residues: CASSALAVSSGANVLTF. The DNA for the CDR3 is TGTGCCAGTAGTGCCCTAGCGGTCAGCTCTGGGGCCAACGTCCTGACTTTC. The full variable domain, rest sourced from reference TRBV19 and TRBJ2-6, is DGGITQSPKYLFRKEGQNVTLSCEQNLNHDAMYWYRQDPGQGLRLIYYSQIVNDFQKGDIAEGYSVSREKKESFPLTVTSAQKNPTAFYLCASSALAVSSGANVLTFGAGSRLTVL.

The CDR3 DNA is TGTGCCAGCTCACCATCGCTCAATCCCCACTATGGCTACACCTTC. It translates to CASSPSLNPHYGYTF. This chain connects TRBV18 to TRBJ1-2; D is undetermined. CDR3 size: 15 residues. V lost 2 bases to trimming and J lost 3 bases, with 13 bases between them. CDR1 KGHSH and CDR2 LQKENI come from the germline V gene.

The table lists this clone with a count of one. The chain links TRBV6-1 to TRBJ2-7; 10 nucleotides match TRBD2. The CDR3 sequence is 13 residues long. The germline gives CDR1 MNHNS, CDR2 SASEGT. With V trimmed by 4 bases and J by 6 bases, 3 bases remained unmatched. This chain's CDR3 is CASSARTSGEQYF. The DNA of the CDR3 is TGTGCCAGCAGTGCCCGGACTAGCGGCGAGCAGTACTTC.

The rearrangement joins TRBV11-3 to TRBJ2-1; 11 bases are a match to TRBD2. Germline CDR1 and CDR2: SGHNT and YENEEA. V was pared by 4 bases and J by 8 bases, with 10 bases of the junction left unmatched. CDR3 length: 16 residues. CDR3 coding DNA: TGTGCCAGCAGCTCCCGCGGACTAGCGGGTTCATATGAGCAGTTCTTC. This codes for CASSSRGLAGSYEQFF. The whole variable domain, filled in from reference TRBV11-3 and TRBJ2-1, reads EAGVVQSPRYKIIEKKQPVAFWCNPISGHNTLYWYLQNLGQGPELLIRYENEEAVDDSQLPKDRFSAERLKGVDSTLKIQPAELGDSAVYLCASSSRGLAGSYEQFFGPGTRLTVL.

By share, this clone ranks as medium-sized. The chain joins TRBV12-5 to TRBJ1-2; TRBD1 agrees at 8 bases. Germline V gene sequence: CDR1 LGHNT, CDR2 FRNRAP. The CDR3 runs 15 residues. Losses at the gene ends were 6 bases for V and 8 bases for J; bases not matched to a gene: 14. The CDR3: CASGPPGGFREGYTF. CDR3 in DNA: TGTGCTAGTGGCCCACCAGGGGGCTTCAGGGAGGGCTACACCTTC.

The V gene is TRBV18, the J gene TRBJ2-7, with a weak D call TRBD2 (6 bases). CDR1 is KGHSH, CDR2 LQKENI, per germline. The CDR3 spans 16 residues. V was clipped by 0 bases and J by 7 bases, with 19 bases between them. CDR3 sequence reads: CASSPPFGGSMSEQYF. The CDR3 DNA is TGTGCCAGCTCACCACCATTCGGGGGATCTATGAGTGAGCAGTACTTC.

The CDR3 nucleotides read TGTGCCTGGAGTGCGTCGTCTTATGGCTACACCTTC. It specifies CAWSASSYGYTF. The J gene is TRBJ1-2, the V gene TRBV30; D gene unclear. This CDR3 contains 12 residues. Germline V gives CDR1 GTSNPN, CDR2 SVGIG (reference sequence). V gave up 1 base and J gave up 5 bases, with 8 bases separating them.

The V and J genes are TRBV24-1 and TRBJ2-1; 7 nucleotides align to TRBD2. Germline V gives CDR1 KGHDR, CDR2 SFDVKD. There are 14 residues in the CDR3. V gave up 4 bases and J gave up 3 bases; unmatched junction bases: 2. The CDR3 loop reads CATSDRTSYNEQFF. CDR3 DNA sequence: TGTGCCACCAGTGACCGGACTAGCTACAATGAGCAGTTCTTC.

This clone was seen a few times. This CDR3 reads CASWMSPGTYNEQFF. The CDR3 DNA sequence: TGCGCCAGCTGGATGTCCCCCGGGACCTACAATGAGCAGTTCTTC. This chain connects TRBV10-1 to TRBJ2-1; D is perhaps TRBD2 (5 bases). Deletions cut 8 bases from V and 2 bases from J, with 16 bases between. The CDR3 loop spans 15 amino acids. CDR1 is WNHNN, CDR2 SYGVQD, per germline (reference sequence).

The chain joins TRBV5-1 to TRBJ2-1; D remains ambiguous. The germline gives CDR1 SGHRS, CDR2 YFSETQ. The CDR3 runs to 11 residues. The ends were cut back, 5 bases at V and 5 bases at J, with 5 bases in the middle. This CDR3 reads CASRSDNEQFF. The CDR3 DNA follows: TGCGCCAGCAGGTCGGACAATGAGCAGTTCTTC.

V gene TRBV2 combines with J gene TRBJ2-5; D ambiguous. The CDR3 is made up of 10 amino acids. Trimming took off 1 base at V and 6 bases at J, with 0 bases between the two ends. Germline assignment: CDR1 SNHLY and CDR2 FYNNEI. The CDR3 DNA follows: TGTGCCAGCAGTGAAGAGACCCAGTACTTC. Encoded protein: CASSEETQYF.

This clone appeared a single time. The chain joins TRBV4-2 to TRBJ1-1, with D unclear. The CDR3 spans 14 residues. Germline CDR1 reads LGHNA; CDR2 reads YNFKEQ. With 1 base removed from V and 8 bases from J, the gap between germline ends came to 14 bases. CDR3 bases: TGTGCCAGCAGCCAAGGGACCGTGTATAGCGAAGCTTTCTTT. Translated: CASSQGTVYSEAFF.

CDR3 DNA sequence: TGTGCCAGCAGTGAACAAGCCACAGATACGCAGTATTTT. Amino acids: CASSEQATDTQYF. The chain combines TRBV6-1 with TRBJ2-3; D is ambiguous. Trimming took off 2 bases at V and 2 bases at J, with 5 bases between the two ends. The CDR3 is 13 residues long. The germline CDR1 and CDR2 sequences are MNHNS and SASEGT.

The CDR3 DNA sequence: TGTGCCAGTAGTCAAGGGCAGAAACTAGATACGCAGTATTTT. This sequence encodes CASSQGQKLDTQYF. The chain carries TRBV19 and TRBJ2-3; no clear D. Germline-derived CDR1 and CDR2 are LNHDA and SQIVND (reference sequence). Trimming shortened V by 5 bases and J by 5 bases, and 14 bases separated the two germline ends. This CDR3 spans 14 amino acids.

The genes are TRBV29-1 and TRBJ1-5; 7 positions match TRBD1. The CDR3 runs 13 residues. The germline gives CDR1 SQVTM, CDR2 ANQGSEA. Trimming removed 7 bases from V and 4 bases from J; junction bases left unmatched: 7. This chain's CDR3 is CSAGTARNQPQHF. CDR3 nucleotide sequence: TGCAGCGCTGGGACAGCCCGAAATCAGCCCCAGCATTTT.

This chain connects TRBV7-6 to TRBJ2-3; 14 bases are a match to TRBD2. After removal of 0 bases from V and 4 bases from J, the junction contained 0 bases not matched to a gene. Germline V gene lookup returns CDR1 SGHVS and CDR2 FNYEAQ. The CDR3 covers 16 residues. Here the CDR3 DNA reads TGTGCCAGCAGCTTAGCGACTAGCGGGAGGGCAGATACGCAGTATTTT. It encodes CASSLATSGRADTQYF.

This chain joins TRBV19 and TRBJ1-1; 9 bases line up with TRBD1. Germline V gene data show CDR1 as LNHDA and CDR2 as SQIVND (reference sequence). This CDR3 has 14 amino acids. V trimming: 7 bases; J trimming: 6 bases; junction bases outside the gene matches: 9. The CDR3 loop reads CASNIQGARAEAFF. In DNA form, the CDR3 reads TGTGCCAGTAACATACAGGGGGCTAGGGCTGAAGCTTTCTTT.

In its sample, this clone was seen once. The chain has TRBV29-1 and TRBJ2-2, with D perhaps matching TRBD1 (6 bases). The germline V gene has CDR1 SQVTM and CDR2 ANQGSEA. The CDR3 loop spans 14 amino acids. V was trimmed by 5 bases and J by 2 bases, leaving 12 bases between them. CDR3 nucleotide sequence: TGCAGCGTTAGCAGGGGACCAAACACCGGGGAGCTGTTTTTT. Amino acids: CSVSRGPNTGELFF.

The CDR3 coding sequence is TGTGCCAGCTCACCACCAGCAGGGGGTGTACCTTGGACTGAAGCTTTCTTT. Translation gives CASSPPAGGVPWTEAFF. This chain uses TRBV18 with TRBJ1-1; 7 nucleotides match TRBD1. The CDR3 has 17 residues. The V gene end was trimmed by 0 bases and the J gene end by 5 bases; junction bases not matched to a gene: 12. Per germline, CDR1 KGHSH and CDR2 LQKENI.

This clone was found a few times. V usage is TRBV11-2 and J usage is TRBJ2-4; no clear D. The CDR3 is made up of 11 amino acids. The V end lost 2 bases, the J end lost 9 bases, and 5 bases lay between the germline ends. Germline-derived CDR1 and CDR2 are SGHAT and FQNNGV. The CDR3 here is CASSLHVIQYF. CDR3 DNA: TGTGCCAGCAGCTTACATGTCATTCAGTACTTC.

This sequence joins TRBV12-3 or TRBV12-4 and TRBJ1-1, with D uncertain. The V and J ends lost 6 bases and 4 bases respectively, with 12 bases between them. The CDR3 length is 13 residues. The CDR3 is CASSSFTGTEAFF. In nucleotides, the CDR3 is TGTGCCAGCAGCTCCTTTACGGGCACTGAAGCTTTCTTT.

This clone has just one count. V is TRBV18 and J is TRBJ1-1; D not resolved. This CDR3 is 15 amino acids long. Looked up from germline, CDR1 is KGHSH and CDR2 is LQKENI. V lost 3 bases and J 7 bases, leaving 18 bases between the germline ends. The CDR3 sequence: CASSPAVQATVEAFF. Written as DNA, the CDR3 is TGTGCCAGCTCACCGGCGGTTCAGGCCACCGTTGAAGCTTTCTTT.

The table lists this clone with a count of one. The junction shows a germline mismatch at one end, possibly a read error. The chain carries TRBV5-4 and TRBJ2-1; 9 nucleotides agree with TRBD1. The germline V gene encodes CDR1 SGHNT and CDR2 YYREEE (reference sequence). This CDR3 spans 15 amino acids. The CDR3 here is CASRLDRGRMNEQFF. The CDR3 nucleotides are TGTGCCAGCAGATTGGACAGGGGCCGCATGAATGAGCAGTTCTTC.